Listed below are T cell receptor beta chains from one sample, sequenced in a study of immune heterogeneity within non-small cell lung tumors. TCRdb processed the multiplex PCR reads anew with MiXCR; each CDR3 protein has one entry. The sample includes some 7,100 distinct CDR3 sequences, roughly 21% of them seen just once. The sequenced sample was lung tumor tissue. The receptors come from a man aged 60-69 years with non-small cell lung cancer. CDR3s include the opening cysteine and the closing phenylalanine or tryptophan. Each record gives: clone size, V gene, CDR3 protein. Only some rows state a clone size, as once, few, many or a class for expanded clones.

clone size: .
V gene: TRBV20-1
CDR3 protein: CSALTGGEETQYF

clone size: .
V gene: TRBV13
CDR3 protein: CASSLAGCSTDTQYF

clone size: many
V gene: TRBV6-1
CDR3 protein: CATGGRDRTDTQYF

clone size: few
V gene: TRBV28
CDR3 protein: CASSLGGRLETQYF

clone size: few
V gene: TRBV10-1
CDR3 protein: CASSEGGPHNEQFF

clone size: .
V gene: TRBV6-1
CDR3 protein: CASSEFRNGVFQPQHF

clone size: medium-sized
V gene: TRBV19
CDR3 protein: CASSPDSFYGYTF

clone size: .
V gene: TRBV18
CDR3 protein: CARSPLTWDRGEAFF

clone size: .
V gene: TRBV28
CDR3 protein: CASSLRGATNEKLFF

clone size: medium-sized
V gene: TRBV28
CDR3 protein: CASSLKGSTEAFF

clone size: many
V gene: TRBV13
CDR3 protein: CASSLTSGTRDEQFF

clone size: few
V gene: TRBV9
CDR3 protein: CASSVDQAGGGYEQFF

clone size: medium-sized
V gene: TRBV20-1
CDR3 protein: CSAGGLVDEQFF

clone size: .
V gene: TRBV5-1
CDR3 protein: CASSGVGETRYF

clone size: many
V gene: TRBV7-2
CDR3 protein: CASSLGFHPIYEQYF

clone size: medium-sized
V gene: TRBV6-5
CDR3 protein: CASSYSQGTDTQYF

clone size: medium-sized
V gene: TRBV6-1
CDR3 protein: CASSKTSRSYNEQFF

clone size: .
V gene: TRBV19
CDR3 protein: CASRGGQGANQPQNF

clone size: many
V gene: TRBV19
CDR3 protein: CASSISGTSTDTQYF

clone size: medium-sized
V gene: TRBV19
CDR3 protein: CASSQSSGSADTQYF

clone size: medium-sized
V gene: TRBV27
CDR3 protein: CASSPRGITSTDTQYF

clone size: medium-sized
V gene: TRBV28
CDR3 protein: CASSYNRDTQYF

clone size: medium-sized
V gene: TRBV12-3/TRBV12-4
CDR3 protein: CASSLVQVGYTF

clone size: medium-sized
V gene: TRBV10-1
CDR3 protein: CASASGQGGNTIYF

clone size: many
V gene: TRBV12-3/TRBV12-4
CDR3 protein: CASSLSRVGETQYF

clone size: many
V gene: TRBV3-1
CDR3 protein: CASSQDQLAFF

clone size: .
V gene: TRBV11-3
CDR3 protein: CASSLGCHTGELFF

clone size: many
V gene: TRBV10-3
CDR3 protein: CAISGATSYGANVLTF

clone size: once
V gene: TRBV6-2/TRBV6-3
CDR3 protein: CASSYHKNTEALF

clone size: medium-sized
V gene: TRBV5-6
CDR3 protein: CASSLFRDSYSNQPQHF

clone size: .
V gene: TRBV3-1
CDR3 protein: CASSPYSAGGDTQYF

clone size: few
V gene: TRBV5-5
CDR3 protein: CASSGTTGAPSTDTQYF

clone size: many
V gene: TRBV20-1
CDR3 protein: CSARVANFYGYTF

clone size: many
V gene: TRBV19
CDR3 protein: CASSPTSGTLYSTDTQYF

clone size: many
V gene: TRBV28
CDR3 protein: CASSLLGSSQETQYF

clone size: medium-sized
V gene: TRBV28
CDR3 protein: CASSLRGNNQPQHF

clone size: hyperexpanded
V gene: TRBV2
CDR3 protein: CASESSDTQSIRGYTF

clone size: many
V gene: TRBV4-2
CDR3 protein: CASSPGTGSEKLFF

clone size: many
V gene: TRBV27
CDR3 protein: CASSTGTSKIDTQYF

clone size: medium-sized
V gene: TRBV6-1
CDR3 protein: CASSEGFDSPLHF

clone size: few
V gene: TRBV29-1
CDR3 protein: CSDREGAETQYF

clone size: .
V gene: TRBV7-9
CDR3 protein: CASSLAAPNEQFF

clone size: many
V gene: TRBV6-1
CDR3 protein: CASRDNNQETQYF

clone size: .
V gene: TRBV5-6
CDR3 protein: CASSLHMAIGGGELFF

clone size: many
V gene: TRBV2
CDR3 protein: CASGTLNTEAFF

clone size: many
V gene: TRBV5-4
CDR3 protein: CASSQLGSPGYTF

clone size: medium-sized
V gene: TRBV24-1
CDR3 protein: CATSEHRQGETAFF

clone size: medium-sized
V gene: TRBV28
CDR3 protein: CASSLRDYEQYF